A selection of T cell receptor beta chains follows, all from one sample in a study of T cells in Graves' hyperthyroidism and ophthalmopathy. TCRdb redid the calling of the multiplex PCR reads with MiXCR, one entry per CDR3 protein. The table shows 45,000 or so distinct CDR3 sequences, with approximately 50% occurring only once. The specimen was peripheral blood or thyroid tissue (not recorded which). Receptors were obtained from a woman aged 50 to 65 with Graves' hyperthyroidism. The CDR3 runs from the conserved cysteine through the conserved F or W. D genes are given only for firm matches. Size is omitted from some rows. Given values are once, few, many or a class for expanded clones.

clone size	D gene	V gene	CDR3 length	J gene	CDR3 protein	CDR3 DNA
many	-	TRBV7-9	13	TRBJ2-7	CASSPGTFYEQYF	TGTGCCAGCAGCCCCGGGACTTTCTACGAGCAGTACTTC
-	-	TRBV24-1	15	TRBJ1-1	CASSTRSRPDTEAFF	TGTGCCAGCAGTACCAGGTCCCGCCCGGACACTGAAGCTTTCTTT
-	TRBD1	TRBV7-9	15	TRBJ1-5	CASSRWDRSNQPQHF	TGCGCCAGCAGCCGATGGGACAGAAGCAATCAGCCCCAGCACTTT
many	-	TRBV10-3	15	TRBJ1-3	CAIRGPSDSGNTIYF	TGTGCCATCAGAGGCCCAAGCGACTCTGGAAACACCATATATTTT
-	-	TRBV25-1	13	TRBJ1-2	CASRQDPNYGYTF	TGTGCCAGCAGACAGGACCCTAACTATGGCTACACCTTC
once	TRBD1	TRBV20-1	12	TRBJ1-5	CSARQGQETQHF	TGCAGTGCTCGACAGGGCCAAGAGACCCAGCATTTT
-	TRBD1	TRBV10-3	14	TRBJ1-1	CAIRAAGGNTEAFF	TGTGCCATCAGGGCCGCAGGGGGCAACACTGAAGCTTTCTTT
many	TRBD2	TRBV12-3/TRBV12-4	13	TRBJ2-5	CASSLMRGETQYF	TGTGCCAGCAGTTTAATGCGGGGGGAGACCCAGTACTTC
-	-	TRBV24-1	14	TRBJ2-1	CATQTGTSYNEQFF	TGTGCCACCCAAACCGGGACCTCCTACAATGAGCAGTTCTTC
-	TRBD2	TRBV7-8	14	TRBJ2-7	CASSLAGGHHEQYF	TGTGCCAGCAGCTTAGCGGGAGGGCACCACGAGCAGTACTTC
-	-	TRBV7-2	16	TRBJ1-1	CASSLAPGGLSTEAFF	TGTGCCAGCAGCTTAGCCCCGGGGGGGCTGAGCACTGAAGCTTTCTTT